The present entry profiles one T cell receptor beta chain with its context. It was by 5'RACE template switching with UMIs that TCR beta cDNA was made. TCRdb reprocessed the 5' RACE reads, keeping one entry per CDR3 protein, no DNA. Its table records fewer than 400,000 distinct CDR3 sequences. These data belong to a study of T cells expressing NK-cell markers. Study summary: Sorted CD3+CD56-NKG2C+, CD3+CD56+NKG2C- and CD3+CD56+NKG2C+ T cells were the source of the TCR beta repertoires. Seven sequenced donors out of eight were HCMV-seropositive, one seronegative.

The V gene's germline CDR1 is DFQATT and CDR2 SNEGSKA (reference sequence). The CDR3 spans 15 residues. This sequence joins TRBV20-1 and TRBJ1-4. The specimen sequenced was blood T cells: a sorted CD56 or NKG2C T cell subset, CD4+ or CD8+ T cells, or bulk PBMC T cells (not recorded which). The sequence came from a man aged 18 to 69 in good health. The CDR3 loop reads CSAGGGGATNEKLFF.